A selection of T cell receptor beta chains follows, all from one sample in a study of OX40 agonist ivuxolimab in advanced cancers. The method was immunoSEQ multiplex PCR; TCRdb's version includes in-frame clones alone and lacks a portion of them. In the table there are tens of thousands of clones, around 80% of which are singletons. This specimen consisted of CD4+ or CD8+ T cells sorted from blood, obtained in a trial of the OX40 agonist ivuxolimab. The receptors were sampled from an adult with an advanced solid tumor such as melanoma, head and neck, liver or kidney cancer. The CDR3 runs from the conserved cysteine through the conserved F or W. D genes are given only for firm matches. Part of the rows lack a size; the others show once, few, many or a class for expanded clones.

>TRBD1|TRBJ1-3|TRBV19|NA
TGTGCCAGTAGTCTCGCCGCGGGACAGGGGAGGAACACCATATATTTT
CASSLAAGQGRNTIYF
>TRBD1|TRBJ1-4|TRBV5-1|NA
TGCGCCAGCACCGCAGGGGGCGCCGGTAATGAAAAACTGTTTTTT
CASTAGGAGNEKLFF
>NA|TRBJ2-5|TRBV6-5|NA
TGTGCCAGCAGGGGGGCAGGGAAAGAGACCCAGTACTTC
CASRGAGKETQYF
>NA|TRBJ1-6|TRBV4-3|NA
TGCGCCAGCAGCCAAGATCTAGATAGCTATAATTCACCCCTCCACTTT
CASSQDLDSYNSPLHF
>TRBD1|TRBJ2-7|TRBV19|NA
TGTGCCAGTAGTATCCGACCGCCGACAGGGCTTCCCTACGAGCAGTACTTC
CASSIRPPTGLPYEQYF
>TRBD1|TRBJ2-3|TRBV29-1|NA
TGCAGCGTTGCCCGGGGACAGGAGAGCACAGATACGCAGTATTTT
CSVARGQESTDTQYF
>TRBD1|TRBJ2-3|TRBV9|NA
TGTGCCAGCAGCGACCGGACAGGGGTTATCAACACAGATACGCAGTATTTT
CASSDRTGVINTDTQYF
>TRBD2|TRBJ2-5|TRBV4-3|once
TGCGCCAGCAGCCAAGCTTCGGCTAGCGGTTACCAAGAGACCCAGTACTTC
CASSQASASGYQETQYF
>NA|TRBJ1-4|TRBV2|NA
TGTGCCAGTAGTGTCGACCGAATTAGTAGTGGGGAAAAACTGTTTTTT
CASSVDRISSGEKLFF
>NA|TRBJ1-4|TRBV7-2|NA
TGTGCCAGCAGCTTAGCGGGGGCGGAGGGTGAAAAACTGTTTTTT
CASSLAGAEGEKLFF
>NA|TRBJ1-4|TRBV5-6|NA
TGTGCCAGCAGCCTACGGGACGGCGGGTCCGAAAAACTGTTTTTT
CASSLRDGGSEKLFF
>NA|TRBJ1-1|TRBV7-7|once
TGTGCCAGCAGCTTACAGGCGAACACTGAAGCTTTCTTT
CASSLQANTEAFF
>TRBD2|TRBJ2-1|TRBV5-4|NA
TGTGCCAGCTCGACGTTATCGGGAGGATTGAACAATGAGCAGTTCTTC
CASSTLSGGLNNEQFF
>NA|TRBJ1-2|TRBV30|NA
TGTGCCTGGATGCCCGGGAAGGTCGATGGCTACACCTTC
CAWMPGKVDGYTF
>TRBD1|TRBJ2-7|TRBV4-1|NA
TGCGCCAGCAGCCCCAGACAGGGGGCAACGCTCGAGCAGTACTTC
CASSPRQGATLEQYF
>NA|TRBJ2-1|TRBV19|once
TGTGCCAGTATCCCCGCGGGGAGCGGGCTCTACAATGAGCAGTTCTTC
CASIPAGSGLYNEQFF
>NA|TRBJ2-1|TRBV12-5|NA
TGTGCTAGTGGTTTAGGAATAGTCTCCAATGAGCAGTTCTTC
CASGLGIVSNEQFF
>NA|TRBJ1-1|TRBV4-2|few
TGTGCCAGCAGCCAATTAACGCGAGACACTGAAGCTTTCTTT
CASSQLTRDTEAFF
>TRBD1|TRBJ2-2|TRBV4-3|NA
TGCGCCAGCAGCCATGAACAGGGGTACACCGGGGAGCTGTTTTTT
CASSHEQGYTGELFF
>NA|TRBJ1-1|TRBV21-1|NA
TGTGCCAGCAGTGCTTACTTAGACACAATTCGCACTGAAGCTTTCTTT
CASSAYLDTIRTEAFF
>NA|TRBJ2-1|TRBV11-3|NA
TGTGCCAGCAGCTTTCGATTTGTTGAGCAGTTCTTC
CASSFRFVEQFF
>NA|TRBJ2-6|TRBV11-2|NA
TGTGCCAGCAGGGTAACAGCGGCCAACGTCCTGACTTTC
CASRVTAANVLTF
>TRBD2|TRBJ2-3|TRBV29-1|once
TGCAGCGTTTGGGGGGGACTAGGGGTAGATACGCAGTATTTT
CSVWGGLGVDTQYF
>NA|TRBJ1-5|TRBV5-1|few
TGCGCCAGCAGCGAAATAACAGGTCAGCCCCAGCATTTT
CASSEITGQPQHF
>NA|TRBJ2-7|TRBV7-2|NA
TGTGCCAGCAGCCCACATTACACAGGCGAGCAGTACTTC
CASSPHYTGEQYF
>NA|TRBJ2-3|TRBV5-1|NA
TGCGCCAGCAGCTTGGTTACGCCAAGCACAGATACGCAGTATTTT
CASSLVTPSTDTQYF
>NA|TRBJ1-6|TRBV5-1|NA
TGCGCCAGCAGCTTCCGACAGGTGGATTCACCCCTCCACTTT
CASSFRQVDSPLHF
>NA|TRBJ2-7|TRBV5-1|NA
TGCGCCAGCAGCTCGATCGGACAGAGGAGCTCCTACGAGCAGTACTTC
CASSSIGQRSSYEQYF
>TRBD1|TRBJ1-5|TRBV5-6|medium-sized
TGTGCCAGCAGTCTCACAGGGGGTGGCAATCAGCCCCAGCATTTT
CASSLTGGGNQPQHF
>NA|TRBJ2-7|TRBV19|NA
TGTGCCAGTAGTACCCCAGGGGCCTCCTACGAGCAGTACTTC
CASSTPGASYEQYF
>NA|TRBJ1-1|TRBV5-1|NA
TGCGCCAGCAGCCCGACGGTTGTTGACACTGAAGCTTTCTTT
CASSPTVVDTEAFF
>TRBD2|TRBJ2-5|TRBV7-9|NA
TGTGCCAGCAGCGTAGACAGCGGGGGGCAGTACTTC
CASSVDSGGQYF